The 24 T cell receptor beta chains given below trace back to one sample, sequenced in a study of blood T cells in healthy people across ages (dated by TCRdb to between 2014 and 2017). The protocol used for the library was 5' RACE. TCRdb records Illumina HiSeq 2500 as the sequencer. A second PCR of about 6 to 11 cycles was performed with a sample-barcoded 5' primer and a J-beta primer mix. Clones were called with MiXCR by TCRdb after fastp trimmed the public reads at Q25, and only in-frame beta chains were retained. Each entry merges the rows of one CDR3 protein and shows their most common DNA and genes. In this sample the table shows 1.5 million or so distinct CDR3 sequences, roughly 43% of which occur a single time. The ten largest clones capture roughly 3.7% of the sample. The sequenced sample was blood. These receptors came from a woman aged 18-29 years in good health.

The V call is TRBV20-1, the J call TRBJ1-2; 7 bases align to TRBD1. V was clipped by 6 bases and J by 0 bases; unmatched bases: 10. Germline CDR1 is DFQATT and CDR2 is SNEGSKA (reference sequence). CDR3 length: 15 residues. The CDR3 sequence is CSAAGDRVSNYGYTF. The CDR3 bases are TGCAGTGCGGCCGGAGACAGGGTTTCTAACTATGGCTACACCTTC.

This sequence joins TRBV4-3 and TRBJ2-1; 10 nucleotides match TRBD2. J lost 6 bases, V lost 1 base, and 6 bases had no gene match. There are 16 residues in the CDR3. From germline, CDR1 is LGHNA and CDR2 YSLEER. DNA of the CDR3: TGCGCCAGCAGCCAAGGTGCTAGCGGGAGTGTCAATGAGCAGTTCTTC. It translates to CASSQGASGSVNEQFF.

The V call is TRBV6-6, the J call TRBJ2-5; D is ambiguous. The CDR3 is 15 residues long. Germline CDR1 and CDR2: MNHNY and SVGAGI (reference sequence). The ends were cut back, 6 bases at V and 6 bases at J, with 20 bases in the middle. The CDR3 loop is CASSPYEWAGKTQYF. DNA of the CDR3: TGTGCCAGCAGCCCCTACGAGTGGGCAGGAAAGACCCAGTACTTC.

This clonotype occurred a few times. Here the CDR3 reads CASSPILDRAYEQYF. CDR3 nucleotide sequence: TGCGCCAGCAGCCCGATTTTGGACAGGGCCTACGAGCAGTACTTC. The chain uses TRBV4-3 and TRBJ2-7; TRBD1 matches at 8 bases. The CDR3 runs 15 residues. Germline-derived CDR1 and CDR2 are LGHNA and YSLEER. V shed 4 bases, J shed 2 bases, and the junction held 7 bases outside the gene matches.

There are a few counts of this clonotype. V and J are TRBV6-2 or TRBV6-3 and TRBJ1-1; 8 bases are a match to TRBD1. Germline trimming cut 2 bases from V and 3 bases from J; bases unmatched to any gene: 2. This CDR3 spans 14 amino acids. Germline CDR1 and CDR2: MNHEY and SVGEGT. CDR3 sequence reads: CASSYRTGYTEAFF. In nucleotides, the CDR3 is TGTGCCAGCAGTTACCGGACAGGGTACACTGAAGCTTTCTTT.

This chain connects TRBV6-6 to TRBJ1-6; TRBD1 matches at 7 bases. CDR1 and CDR2 from the germline V gene are MNHNY and SVGAGI (reference sequence). Germline trimming cut 1 base from V and 9 bases from J; bases unmatched to any gene: 12. CDR3 length: 17 residues. Here the CDR3 reads CASSYFLGQRTRSPLHF. In DNA, the CDR3 is TGTGCCAGCAGTTACTTTCTGGGACAGAGAACCCGTTCACCCCTCCACTTT.

This clonotype has just a few counts. DNA for the CDR3: TGTGCCAGCCGAACTGTGGGGGTGGAGACCCAGTACTTC. Translation: CASRTVGVETQYF. The genes are TRBV6-5 and TRBJ2-5; TRBD1 or TRBD2 may be the D gene (5 bases each). The germline V gene encodes CDR1 MNHEY and CDR2 SVGAGI. Trimming took 8 bases from V and 5 from J, leaving 15 bases between them. The CDR3 covers 13 residues.

This clonotype was counted a few times. This sequence joins TRBV20-1 and TRBJ2-3, with D maybe TRBD2 (6 bases). Trimming removed 1 base at V and 1 base at J, with 12 bases between. The CDR3 extends over 15 amino acids. The germline V gene has CDR1 DFQATT and CDR2 SNEGSKA (reference sequence). This CDR3 reads CSARVRRGGTDTQYF. The CDR3 nucleotides are TGCAGTGCTAGAGTTCGGCGGGGCGGCACAGATACGCAGTATTTT.

In its sample, this clonotype was seen many times. CDR3 bases: TGTGCCAGCAGCCAAGATCCAGGGACAGGGGGGGATGAAGCTTTCTTT. Translating it yields CASSQDPGTGGDEAFF. This chain links TRBV4-2 with TRBJ1-1; 11 positions agree with TRBD1. V was pared by 0 bases and J by 7 bases, with 7 bases of the junction left unmatched. CDR1 and CDR2 (germline): LGHNA, YNFKEQ. This CDR3 has 16 amino acids.

This sequence joins TRBV9 and TRBJ1-4; 7 bases map to TRBD1. From germline, CDR1 is SGDLS and CDR2 YYNGEE. The CDR3 consists of 14 residues. The junction had 6 bases not matched to a gene; V was cut back by 3 bases and J by 7 bases. As DNA, the CDR3 is TGTGCCAGCAGCGCAGACAGGGTTAGTGAAAAACTGTTTTTT. Protein: CASSADRVSEKLFF.

J is TRBJ2-5 and V is TRBV7-2; the D is unclear. The DNA end is a closer match to TRBJ2-7, so the J assignment may be wrong. The CDR3 extends over 15 amino acids. The germline V gene encodes CDR1 SGHTA and CDR2 FQGNSA. CDR3 in DNA: TGTGCCAGCAGCGTAACACCCCTAGTATCAGCCGAGCAGTACTTC. This sequence encodes CASSVTPLVSAEQYF.

The chain has TRBV28 and TRBJ2-1; D is unclear. The germline V and J ends were trimmed by 7 bases and 5 bases, with 24 bases remaining between them. The germline V gene encodes CDR1 MDHEN and CDR2 SYDVKM. The CDR3 length is 17 residues. This chain's CDR3 is CASKSPVIWASNNEQFF. In DNA, the CDR3 is TGTGCCAGCAAGTCTCCGGTAATCTGGGCTTCGAACAATGAGCAGTTCTTC.

The chain combines TRBV14 with TRBJ2-1; 12 nucleotides line up with TRBD2. Matching the DNA end better, TRBJ2-7 makes the J call doubtful. This CDR3 has 18 residues. The germline CDR1 and CDR2 sequences are SGHDN and FVKESK. The CDR3, as DNA: TGTGCCAGCAGCCAAGAGAGACTAGCGGGAGCAATGGAGCAGGAGCAGTACTTC. It translates to CASSQERLAGAMEQEQYF.

CDR3 loop: CASSFPGATTDTQYF. CDR3 DNA sequence: TGTGCCAGCAGCTTCCCCGGGGCCACCACAGATACGCAGTATTTT. The V call is TRBV5-4, the J call TRBJ2-3; D tentatively fits TRBD1 or TRBD2 (5 bases each). The length of the CDR3 is 15 residues. Germline V CDR1 and CDR2: SGHNT, YYREEE (reference sequence). The V and J ends lost 2 bases and 2 bases respectively, with 12 bases between them.

The DNA for the CDR3 is TGCAGCGTGCCACAAACAGAGCCGCCCACAGATACGCAGTATTTT. It yields the protein CSVPQTEPPTDTQYF. The rearrangement uses TRBV29-1 and TRBJ2-3; D unclear. Germline V lookup: CDR1 SQVTM, CDR2 ANQGSEA. This CDR3 comprises 15 residues. Trimming removed 6 bases at V and 2 bases at J, with 18 bases between.

With respect to this clonotype: The junction shows a germline mismatch at one end, possibly a read error. This chain connects TRBV7-2 to TRBJ2-5; D is perhaps TRBD2 (6 bases). Germline V gene lookup returns CDR1 SGHTA and CDR2 FQGNSA. This CDR3 is built from 14 residues. The CDR3 sequence: CVSSRSGYGETQYF. Written as DNA, the CDR3 is TGTGTCAGCAGCCGTAGCGGATACGGAGAGACCCAGTACTTC.

This clonotype was seen only a few times. CDR3 DNA: TGTGCCAGCAGCTCCGGCGGACTAGCAGATACGCAGTATTTT. Its protein product is CASSSGGLADTQYF. The J gene is TRBJ2-3, the V gene TRBV11-2; 7 bases fit TRBD2. The germline gives CDR1 SGHAT, CDR2 FQNNGV. J lost 4 bases, V lost 4 bases, and 5 bases had no gene match. This CDR3 comprises 14 residues.

The chain has TRBV2 and TRBJ2-3; D is unresolved. Germline assignment: CDR1 SNHLY and CDR2 FYNNEI. The CDR3 is 14 amino acids. V was cut by 6 bases and J by 4 bases, with 14 bases left in between. In nucleotides, the CDR3 is TGTGCCAGCAGCTGGGCCGCCTTCGCAGATACGCAGTATTTT. Translating gives CASSWAAFADTQYF. Using reference TRBV2 and TRBJ2-3 for the parts outside the CDR3, the full variable domain is EPEVTQTPSHQVTQMGQEVILRCVPISNHLYFYWYRQILGQKVEFLVSFYNNEISEKSEIFDDQFSVERPDGSNFTLKIRSTKLEDSAMYFCASSWAAFADTQYFGPGTRLTVL.

This chain connects TRBV30 to TRBJ2-1; possible D gene TRBD2, 6 bases. The CDR3 is 13 residues long. The ends were cut back, 1 base at V and 4 bases at J, with 8 bases in the middle. Germline values: CDR1 GTSNPN, CDR2 SVGIG (reference sequence). The CDR3 is CAWSGGNYNEQFF. DNA for the CDR3: TGTGCCTGGAGTGGCGGGAATTACAATGAGCAGTTCTTC.

This clonotype has only a few counts. V and J are TRBV19 and TRBJ2-7; D unresolved. Trimming shortened V by 6 bases and J by 7 bases, and 13 bases separated the two germline ends. Germline CDR1 is LNHDA and CDR2 is SQIVND (reference sequence). This CDR3 contains 12 residues. CDR3 amino acids: CASSFPYGEQYF. The CDR3 DNA reads TGTGCCAGTAGCTTTCCCTACGGGGAGCAGTACTTC.

This chain connects TRBV12-3 or TRBV12-4 to TRBJ2-1, with D possibly matching TRBD1 (6 bases). Judging by the DNA end, TRBJ2-7 fits better; the J call may be wrong. The CDR3 is 17 residues long. CDR3 DNA: TGTGCCAGCAGTTTAGGGTCCGCCGGGACACTTTACAATGAGCAGTACTTC. Protein sequence: CASSLGSAGTLYNEQYF.

The CDR3 reads CASSFRRLGSPYNEQFF. DNA of the CDR3: TGTGCCAGCAGTTTTCGTAGACTGGGATCGCCTTACAATGAGCAGTTCTTC. The chain combines TRBV28 with TRBJ2-1; no definite D call. V was pared by 3 bases and J by 4 bases, with 19 bases between. The germline V gene has CDR1 MDHEN and CDR2 SYDVKM. The CDR3 has 17 residues. The complete variable domain, with remaining parts taken from reference TRBV28 and TRBJ2-1, reads DVKVTQSSRYLVKRTGEKVFLECVQDMDHENMFWYRQDPGLGLRLIYFSYDVKMKEKGDIPEGYSVSREKKERFSLILESASTNQTSMYLCASSFRRLGSPYNEQFFGPGTRLTVL.

This clonotype was seen more than once but under ten times. The chain couples TRBV2 to TRBJ2-1; 11 nucleotides line up with TRBD2. Germline CDR1 is SNHLY and CDR2 is FYNNEI. This CDR3 comprises 16 residues. Germline trimming cut 1 base from V and 7 bases from J; bases unmatched to any gene: 6. The CDR3 sequence is CASSEGTGLADNEQFF. The CDR3 nucleotides read TGTGCCAGCAGTGAAGGGACGGGACTAGCGGATAATGAGCAGTTCTTC.

This clonotype appeared a few times. V usage is TRBV7-2 and J usage is TRBJ2-7; D is possibly TRBD1 or TRBD2 (5 bases each). With 2 bases removed from V and 3 bases from J, the gap between germline ends came to 11 bases. From germline, CDR1 is SGHTA and CDR2 FQGNSA. This CDR3 has 14 amino acids. The CDR3 reads CASSLQLGVYEQYF. CDR3 sequence (DNA): TGTGCCAGCAGCTTACAACTGGGGGTCTACGAGCAGTACTTC. Full variable domain (rest looked up from reference TRBV7-2 and TRBJ2-7): GAGVSQSPSNKVTEKGKDVELRCDPISGHTALYWYRQSLGQGLEFLIYFQGNSAPDKSGLPSDRFSAERTGGSVSTLTIQRTQQEDSAVYLCASSLQLGVYEQYFGPGTRLTVT.